The rows below give T cell receptor beta chains drawn from one sample of a study of T-cell reconstitution after alpha-beta-depleted transplantation in children. TCRdb re-called the PCR reads with MiXCR, one entry per CDR3 protein. The table lists about 110,000 distinct CDR3 sequences, approximately 6% of them singletons. Here the sequenced sample was PBMCs, mostly from graft donor cells, taken 360 days after TCRalphabeta/CD19-depleted stem cell transplant. All receptors come from a male patient aged 2-9 years who had a stem cell transplant for acute lymphoblastic leukemia, so the T cells may come from the graft donor. Each CDR3 is given with its conserved first and last residue. Fields, in order: CDR3 DNA, CDR3 protein, V gene, J gene, CDR3 length, D gene, clone size. D genes are given only for firm matches. Some rows mark clone size as missing; the rest say once, few, many or name a class of expanded clone.

TGTGCCATCAGTGACCTTGAATCGGTCGACGAGCAGTACTTC	CAISDLESVDEQYF	TRBV10-3	TRBJ2-7	14	.	many
TGCAGCGTTGAACAGGGGGCCTACGAGCAGTACTTC	CSVEQGAYEQYF	TRBV29-1	TRBJ2-7	12	TRBD1	many
TGTGCCTGGAGGAGATACACTGAAGCTTTCTTT	CAWRRYTEAFF	TRBV30	TRBJ1-1	11	.	.
TGTGCCACGCGACCCCCCTATGGCTACACCTTC	CATRPPYGYTF	TRBV6-6	TRBJ1-2	11	.	many
TGCAGTGCTAGAGCACTGGCTGGACAGGGAAGGACTGAAGCTTTCTTT	CSARALAGQGRTEAFF	TRBV20-1	TRBJ1-1	16	TRBD1	.
TGCGCCAGCAGCCTTCTACTTGGGGCTTTATACGAGCAGTACTTC	CASSLLLGALYEQYF	TRBV4-1	TRBJ2-7	15	.	.
TGTGCCAGCAGCGTAGAGGACGGAGGGGGCTACGAGCAGTACTTC	CASSVEDGGGYEQYF	TRBV9	TRBJ2-7	15	.	many
TGCAGCGTTGCAGGTTATAGCGGGGGCCACAATGAGCAGTTCTTC	CSVAGYSGGHNEQFF	TRBV29-1	TRBJ2-1	15	TRBD2	many
TGTGCCAGCAGTCAGGGGGACGCAGATACGCAGTATTTT	CASSQGDADTQYF	TRBV9	TRBJ2-3	13	TRBD1	.
TGCAGCGCTCAAGGTAGGGACACCCCCTACGAGCAGTACTTC	CSAQGRDTPYEQYF	TRBV29-1	TRBJ2-7	14	.	many
TGTGCCAGCAGTTTAGGCCTCCTTACACCTTTTAATGAAAAACTGTTTTTT	CASSLGLLTPFNEKLFF	TRBV28	TRBJ1-4	17	.	.
TGTGCCAGCAGCCAAGATTTGCGGCGGATATCAAACACCGGGGAGCTGTTTTTT	CASSQDLRRISNTGELFF	TRBV4-2	TRBJ2-2	18	.	many
TGTGCCAGCAGCTTAGCCGGGGGAGGGGAGACCCAGTACTTC	CASSLAGGGETQYF	TRBV7-9	TRBJ2-5	14	TRBD2	few
TGTGCCAGCAGTAAACGAGGTGTAGAGCCCCAGCATTTT	CASSKRGVEPQHF	TRBV11-1	TRBJ1-5	13	.	few
TGCAGTGTACAGGGCCCCAGCTCCTACGAGCAGTACTTC	CSVQGPSSYEQYF	TRBV29-1	TRBJ2-7	13	.	many
TGTGCCACCAGTGACCCATCGACCGGGGACGAGCAGTACTTC	CATSDPSTGDEQYF	TRBV24-1	TRBJ2-7	14	.	many
TGTGCCAGCTCATCCGGGACAGGGTCCTACAATGAGCAGTTCTTC	CASSSGTGSYNEQFF	TRBV18	TRBJ2-1	15	TRBD1	many
TGCAGTGCTAGAGATCGGGGGGCCATTTACACCGGGGAGCTGTTTTTT	CSARDRGAIYTGELFF	TRBV20-1	TRBJ2-2	16	.	many
TGTGCCAGCAGTGCAAGGACAGGAAGGAATGAGCAGTTCTTC	CASSARTGRNEQFF	TRBV2	TRBJ2-1	14	TRBD1	many
TGTGCCAGCAGTCACGGGACTCTTAGTTCCTACGAGCAGTACTTC	CASSHGTLSSYEQYF	TRBV28	TRBJ2-7	15	.	many
TGTGCCAGCAGCTTACCGGAAGCCAAAAACATTCAGTACTTC	CASSLPEAKNIQYF	TRBV7-9	TRBJ2-4	14	.	.
TGCAGCGTTGAGTATGCCAGGAGGGGGGCCAACGTCCTGACTTTC	CSVEYARRGANVLTF	TRBV29-1	TRBJ2-6	15	.	many
TGCGCCAGCAGCTTGGCCAGGACGGAGGACACCGGGGAGCTGTTTTTT	CASSLARTEDTGELFF	TRBV5-1	TRBJ2-2	16	.	many
TGTGCCAGCATCCTGGACAGGGTCAACTATGGCTACACCTTC	CASILDRVNYGYTF	TRBV7-2	TRBJ1-2	14	TRBD1	.
TGTGCCAGCAGACAGTTAGATCCGGGCCGGAGGGTCTACGAGCAGTACTTC	CASRQLDPGRRVYEQYF	TRBV6-1	TRBJ2-7	17	.	.
TGTGCCAGCAGCGTAGAAGGTCAGGGGGGTGGAAACACCATATATTTT	CASSVEGQGGGNTIYF	TRBV9	TRBJ1-3	16	TRBD1	.
TGTGCCAGCAGTTACTCCAGCTGGGGCTCCTACGAGCAGTACTTC	CASSYSSWGSYEQYF	TRBV6-5	TRBJ2-7	15	.	many
TGTGCCATCAGCGACCCCCCAGGGGGGAGGAACACTGAAGCTTTCTTT	CAISDPPGGRNTEAFF	TRBV10-3	TRBJ1-1	16	TRBD1	many
TGCAGCGTTCGGGAGGGTAGCTCCTACGAGCAGTACTTC	CSVREGSSYEQYF	TRBV29-1	TRBJ2-7	13	TRBD2	few
TGTGCCAGCAGCAAGAAACTCCGGGACGGGAGATCCCAAGAGACCCAGTACTTC	CASSKKLRDGRSQETQYF	TRBV11-2	TRBJ2-5	18	.	few
TGCGCCAGCAGCCAAGAAGAAATGGGGGTCGACACCGGGGAGCTGTTTTTT	CASSQEEMGVDTGELFF	TRBV4-3	TRBJ2-2	17	.	many
TGTGCCAGCAGTTCCCCCGGGTTCCTCTCTGGGGCCAACGTCCTGACTTTC	CASSSPGFLSGANVLTF	TRBV28	TRBJ2-6	17	.	few
TGTGCCAGTAGACCGGGACAGGGGTCCTACGAGCAGTACTTC	CASRPGQGSYEQYF	TRBV19	TRBJ2-7	14	TRBD1	.
TGTGCCAGCAGCTTATCGGGCCCTCAAGAGACCCAGTACTTC	CASSLSGPQETQYF	TRBV13	TRBJ2-5	14	.	few
TGTGCCAGCAGCCCCCGAGGGGGGAATGAGCAGTTCTTC	CASSPRGGNEQFF	TRBV9	TRBJ2-1	13	.	many
TGTGCCAGCAGCCAAGATTTTCGAAGCTCCTACGAGCAGTACTTC	CASSQDFRSSYEQYF	TRBV4-2	TRBJ2-7	15	.	many
TGCGCCAGCAGCTCGACTAGCGGGGGGAATGAGCAGTTCTTC	CASSSTSGGNEQFF	TRBV5-1	TRBJ2-1	14	TRBD2	many
TGTGCCAGCAGCTTAACCAGACTAGCGGCATCCTACGAGCAGTACTTC	CASSLTRLAASYEQYF	TRBV7-2	TRBJ2-7	16	TRBD2	many
TGCAGTGCTAGAGACCGGCAGGGATCCACAGATACGCAGTATTTT	CSARDRQGSTDTQYF	TRBV20-1	TRBJ2-3	15	.	many
TGTGCCAGCAGCGTAGCCGGGGGCGGGAATGGGCAGTTCTTC	CASSVAGGGNGQFF	TRBV9	TRBJ2-1	14	.	many
TGTGCCAGCAGCGTAACGGCGGCGAACACCGGGGAGCTGTTTTTT	CASSVTAANTGELFF	TRBV9	TRBJ2-2	15	.	few
TGCAGTGCTACCCAAGGTGGCGAGCAGTACTTC	CSATQGGEQYF	TRBV20-1	TRBJ2-7	11	.	.